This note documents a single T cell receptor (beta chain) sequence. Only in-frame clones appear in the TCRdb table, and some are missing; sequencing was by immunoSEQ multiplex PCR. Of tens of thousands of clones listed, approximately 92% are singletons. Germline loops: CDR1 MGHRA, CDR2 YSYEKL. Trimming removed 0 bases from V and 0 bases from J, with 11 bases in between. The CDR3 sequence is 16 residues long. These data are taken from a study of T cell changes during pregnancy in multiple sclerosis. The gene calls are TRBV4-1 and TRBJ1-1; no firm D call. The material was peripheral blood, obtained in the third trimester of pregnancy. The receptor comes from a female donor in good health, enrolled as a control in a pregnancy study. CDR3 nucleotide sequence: TGCGCCAGCAGCCAAGATGCAAACAGTTTGAACACTGAAGCTTTCTTT. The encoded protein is CASSQDANSLNTEAFF.